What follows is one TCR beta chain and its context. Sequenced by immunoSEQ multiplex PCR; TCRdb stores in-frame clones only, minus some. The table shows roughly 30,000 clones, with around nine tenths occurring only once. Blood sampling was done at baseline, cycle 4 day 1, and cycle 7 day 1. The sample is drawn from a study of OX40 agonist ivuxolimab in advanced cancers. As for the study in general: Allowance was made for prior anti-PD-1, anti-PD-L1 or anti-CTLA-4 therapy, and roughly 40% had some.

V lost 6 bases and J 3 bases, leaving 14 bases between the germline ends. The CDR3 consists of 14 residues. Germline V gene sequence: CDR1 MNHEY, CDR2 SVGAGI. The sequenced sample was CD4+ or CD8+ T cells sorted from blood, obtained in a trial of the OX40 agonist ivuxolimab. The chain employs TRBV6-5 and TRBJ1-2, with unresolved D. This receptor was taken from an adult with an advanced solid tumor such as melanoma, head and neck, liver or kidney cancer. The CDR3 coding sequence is TGTGCCAGCAGATTTTCGGACGGTTACTATGGCTACACCTTC. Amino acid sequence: CASRFSDGYYGYTF.